A single TCR beta chain is shown here with its context. This specimen belongs to a study of shared clonotypes between healthy human individuals. TCRdb's table, derived via immunoSEQ multiplex PCR, lists solely in-frame clones and lacks some. The sample yields roughly 1 million clones, roughly 80% seen once. The CDR3 consists of 15 residues. V lost 0 bases and J lost 9; bases outside the gene matches: 9. Germline V gene lookup returns CDR1 SGDLS and CDR2 YYNGEE. This TCR derives from a man in his late teens or twenties in good health. The sample comprised memory CD4+ T cells sorted from blood. The subset denotes: CD45RA-negative fraction. This chain joins TRBV9 and TRBJ2-7, with 10 bases lining up with TRBD2. The CDR3 loop reads CASSVEHLAGDTQYF. The CDR3 coding sequence is TGTGCCAGCAGCGTAGAACACCTAGCGGGGGATACGCAGTACTTC.